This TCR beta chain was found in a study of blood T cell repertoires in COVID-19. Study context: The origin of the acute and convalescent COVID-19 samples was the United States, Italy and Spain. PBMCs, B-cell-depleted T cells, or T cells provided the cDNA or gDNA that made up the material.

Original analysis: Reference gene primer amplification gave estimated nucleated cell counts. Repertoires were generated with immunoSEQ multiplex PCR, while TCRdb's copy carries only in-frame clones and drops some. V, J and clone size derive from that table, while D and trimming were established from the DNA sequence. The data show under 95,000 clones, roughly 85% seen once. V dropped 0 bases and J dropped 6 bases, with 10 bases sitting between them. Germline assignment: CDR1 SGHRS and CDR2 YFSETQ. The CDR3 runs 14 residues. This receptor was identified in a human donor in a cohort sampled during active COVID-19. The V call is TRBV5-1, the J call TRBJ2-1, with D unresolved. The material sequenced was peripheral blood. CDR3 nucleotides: TGCGCCAGCAGCTTGGCATGGGCCGGCAATGAGCAGTTCTTC. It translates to CASSLAWAGNEQFF.